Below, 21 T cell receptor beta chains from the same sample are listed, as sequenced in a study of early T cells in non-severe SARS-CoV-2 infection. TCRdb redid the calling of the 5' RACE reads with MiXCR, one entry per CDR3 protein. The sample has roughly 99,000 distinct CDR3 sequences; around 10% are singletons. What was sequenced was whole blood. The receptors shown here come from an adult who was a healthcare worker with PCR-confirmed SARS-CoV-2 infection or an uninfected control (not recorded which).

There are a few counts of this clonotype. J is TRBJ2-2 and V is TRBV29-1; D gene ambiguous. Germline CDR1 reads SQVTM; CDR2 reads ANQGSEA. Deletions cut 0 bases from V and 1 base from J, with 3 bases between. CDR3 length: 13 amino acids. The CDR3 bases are TGCAGCGTTGAAGATCAGAACACCGGGGAGCTGTTTTTT. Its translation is CSVEDQNTGELFF.

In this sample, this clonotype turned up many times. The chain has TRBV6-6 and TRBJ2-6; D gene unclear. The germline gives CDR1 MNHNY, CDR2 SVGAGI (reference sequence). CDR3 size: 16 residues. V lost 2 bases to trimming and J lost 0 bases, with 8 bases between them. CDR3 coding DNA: TGTGCCAGCAGTTACGACGGATTCTCTGGGGCCAACGTCCTGACTTTC. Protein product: CASSYDGFSGANVLTF.

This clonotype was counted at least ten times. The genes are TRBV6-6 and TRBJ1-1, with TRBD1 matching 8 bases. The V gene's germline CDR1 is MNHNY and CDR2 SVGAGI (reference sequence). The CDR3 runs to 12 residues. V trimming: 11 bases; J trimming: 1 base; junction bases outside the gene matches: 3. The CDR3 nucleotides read TGTGCCTCCGACAGGGGGAACACTGAAGCTTTCTTT. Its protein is CASDRGNTEAFF.

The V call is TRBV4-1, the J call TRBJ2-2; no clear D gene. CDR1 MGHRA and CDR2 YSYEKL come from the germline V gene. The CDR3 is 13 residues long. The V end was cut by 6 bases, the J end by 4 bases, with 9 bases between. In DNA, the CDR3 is TGCGCCAGCAGGGCCCTCATCACCGGGGAGCTGTTTTTT. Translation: CASRALITGELFF.

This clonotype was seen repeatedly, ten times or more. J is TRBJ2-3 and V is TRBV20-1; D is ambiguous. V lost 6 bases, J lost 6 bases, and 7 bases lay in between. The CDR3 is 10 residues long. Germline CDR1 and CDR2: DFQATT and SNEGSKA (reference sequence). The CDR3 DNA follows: TGCAGTGCCTCTAGGGATACGCAGTATTTT. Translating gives CSASRDTQYF.

As DNA, the CDR3 is TGCAGCGCCACAGGACTATTTGCTTACGAGCAGTACTTC. This gives the protein CSATGLFAYEQYF. The rearrangement joins TRBV29-1 to TRBJ2-7; TRBD2 is a possible D gene (6 bases). V was shortened by 7 bases and J by 4 bases, with 17 bases between the two germline ends. The CDR3 covers 13 residues. CDR1 and CDR2 from the germline V gene are SQVTM and ANQGSEA.

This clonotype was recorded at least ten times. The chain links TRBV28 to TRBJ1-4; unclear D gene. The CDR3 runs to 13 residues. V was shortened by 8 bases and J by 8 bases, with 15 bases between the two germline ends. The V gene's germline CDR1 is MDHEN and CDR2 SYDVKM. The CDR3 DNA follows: TGTGCCAGCTCCTTTGGAGGCTGGGAAAAACTGTTTTTT. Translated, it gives CASSFGGWEKLFF.

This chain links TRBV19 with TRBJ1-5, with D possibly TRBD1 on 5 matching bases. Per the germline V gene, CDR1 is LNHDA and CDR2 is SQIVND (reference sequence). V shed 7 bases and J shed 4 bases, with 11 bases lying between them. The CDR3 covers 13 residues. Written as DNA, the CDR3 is TGTGCCAGTACCCAGGGTAAAAATCAGCCCCAGCATTTT. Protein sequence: CASTQGKNQPQHF.

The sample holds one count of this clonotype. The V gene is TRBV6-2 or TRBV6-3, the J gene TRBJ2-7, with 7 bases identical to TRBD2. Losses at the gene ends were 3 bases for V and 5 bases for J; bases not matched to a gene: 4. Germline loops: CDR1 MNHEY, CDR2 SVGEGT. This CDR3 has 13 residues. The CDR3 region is CASSYTSDHEQYF. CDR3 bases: TGTGCCAGCAGTTATACTAGCGACCACGAGCAGTACTTC.

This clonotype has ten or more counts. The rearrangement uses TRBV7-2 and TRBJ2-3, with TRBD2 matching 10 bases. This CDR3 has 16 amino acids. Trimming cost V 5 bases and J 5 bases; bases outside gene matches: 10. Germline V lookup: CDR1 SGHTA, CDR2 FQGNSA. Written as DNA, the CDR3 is TGTGCCAGCAGCACCGGCTTAGCGGGAGGACTAGATACGCAGTATTTT. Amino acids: CASSTGLAGGLDTQYF.

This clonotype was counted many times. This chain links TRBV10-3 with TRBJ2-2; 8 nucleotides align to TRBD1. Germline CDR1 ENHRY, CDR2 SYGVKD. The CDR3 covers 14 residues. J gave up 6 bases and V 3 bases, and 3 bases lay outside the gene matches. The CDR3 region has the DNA TGTGCCATCAGTGACGACAGGGGCCCCGGGGAGCTGTTTTTT. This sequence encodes CAISDDRGPGELFF.

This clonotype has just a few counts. This CDR3 reads CASSQGPGTSYETQYF. The DNA of the CDR3 is TGTGCCAGCAGCCAAGGCCCGGGAACCTCTTACGAGACCCAGTACTTC. The chain couples TRBV3-1 to TRBJ2-5, with D possibly matching TRBD2 (5 bases). This CDR3 is 16 amino acids long. CDR1 and CDR2 (germline): LGHDT, YNNKEL (reference sequence). Trimming removed 1 base from V and 5 bases from J, with 17 bases in between.

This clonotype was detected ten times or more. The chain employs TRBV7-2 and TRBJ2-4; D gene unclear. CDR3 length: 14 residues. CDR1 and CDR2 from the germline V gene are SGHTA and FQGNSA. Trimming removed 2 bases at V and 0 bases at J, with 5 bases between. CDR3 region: CASSLSTAKNIQYF. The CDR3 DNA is TGTGCCAGCAGCTTATCGACAGCCAAAAACATTCAGTACTTC. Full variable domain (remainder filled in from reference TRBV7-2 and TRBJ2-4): GAGVSQSPSNKVTEKGKDVELRCDPISGHTALYWYRQSLGQGLEFLIYFQGNSAPDKSGLPSDRFSAERTGGSVSTLTIQRTQQEDSAVYLCASSLSTAKNIQYFGAGTRLSVL.

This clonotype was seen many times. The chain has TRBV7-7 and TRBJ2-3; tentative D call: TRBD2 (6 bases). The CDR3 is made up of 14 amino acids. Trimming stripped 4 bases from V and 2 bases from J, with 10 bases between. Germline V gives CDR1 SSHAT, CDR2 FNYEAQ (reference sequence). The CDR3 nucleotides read TGTGCCAGCAGCTCCGGCGGGACCACAGATACGCAGTATTTT. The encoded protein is CASSSGGTTDTQYF.

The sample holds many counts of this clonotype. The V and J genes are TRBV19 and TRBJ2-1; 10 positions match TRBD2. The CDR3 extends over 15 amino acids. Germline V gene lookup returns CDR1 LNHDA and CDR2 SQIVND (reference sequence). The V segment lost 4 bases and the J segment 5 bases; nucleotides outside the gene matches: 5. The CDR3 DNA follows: TGTGCCAGTAGTAGCCTAGCGGGAGTTCACAATGAGCAGTTCTTC. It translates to CASSSLAGVHNEQFF. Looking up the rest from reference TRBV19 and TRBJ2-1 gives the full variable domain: DGGITQSPKYLFRKEGQNVTLSCEQNLNHDAMYWYRQDPGQGLRLIYYSQIVNDFQKGDIAEGYSVSREKKESFPLTVTSAQKNPTAFYLCASSSLAGVHNEQFFGPGTRLTVL.

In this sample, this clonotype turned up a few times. CDR3 sequence reads: CASKTSGSWEQFF. For the CDR3, the DNA is TGTGCCAGCAAAACTAGCGGGAGTTGGGAGCAGTTCTTC. V usage is TRBV5-5 and J usage is TRBJ2-1; TRBD2 matches 11 bases. CDR3 length equals 13 residues. Unmatched junction bases numbered 6, after V lost 6 bases and J lost 10 bases. The germline CDR1 and CDR2 sequences are SGHKS and YYEKEE (reference sequence).

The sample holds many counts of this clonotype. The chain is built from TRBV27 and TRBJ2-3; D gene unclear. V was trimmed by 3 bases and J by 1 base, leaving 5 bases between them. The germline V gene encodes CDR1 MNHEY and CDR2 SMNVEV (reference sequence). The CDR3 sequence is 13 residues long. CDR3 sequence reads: CASSFARTDTQYF. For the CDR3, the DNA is TGTGCCAGCAGTTTTGCCCGCACAGATACGCAGTATTTT.

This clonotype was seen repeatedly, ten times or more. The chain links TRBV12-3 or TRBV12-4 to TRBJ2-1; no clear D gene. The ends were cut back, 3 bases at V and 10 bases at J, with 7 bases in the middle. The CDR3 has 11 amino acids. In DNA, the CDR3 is TGTGCCAGCAGTTTCCTCCCCGAGCAGTTCTTC. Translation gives CASSFLPEQFF.

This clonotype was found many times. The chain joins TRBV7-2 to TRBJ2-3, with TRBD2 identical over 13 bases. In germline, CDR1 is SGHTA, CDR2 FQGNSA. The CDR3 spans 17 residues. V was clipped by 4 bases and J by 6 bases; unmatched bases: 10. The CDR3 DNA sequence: TGTGCCAGCAGCTCCGGACTAGCGGGAGAATTTTCGGATACGCAGTATTTT. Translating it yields CASSSGLAGEFSDTQYF.

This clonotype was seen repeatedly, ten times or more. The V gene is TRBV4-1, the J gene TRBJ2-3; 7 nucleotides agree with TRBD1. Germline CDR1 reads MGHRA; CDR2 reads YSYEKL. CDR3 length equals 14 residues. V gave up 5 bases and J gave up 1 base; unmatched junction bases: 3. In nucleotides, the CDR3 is TGCGCCAGCAGCAACAGGGGAGGCACAGATACGCAGTATTTT. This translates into CASSNRGGTDTQYF.

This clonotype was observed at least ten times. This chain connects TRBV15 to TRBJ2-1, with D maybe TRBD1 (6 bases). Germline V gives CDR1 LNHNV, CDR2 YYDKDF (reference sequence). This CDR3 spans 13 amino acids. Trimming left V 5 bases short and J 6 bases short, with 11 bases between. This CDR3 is CATSGSGVNEQFF. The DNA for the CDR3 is TGTGCCACCAGCGGTTCAGGGGTCAATGAGCAGTTCTTC.